The 25 T cell receptor beta chains presented below share a single source sample, sequenced in a study of T-cell reconstitution after alpha-beta-depleted transplantation in children. Unique molecular identifiers were incorporated into the prepared TCRbeta library. One entry per CDR3 protein results from TCRdb running MiXCR on the PCR reads. The data contain 25,000 to 30,000 distinct CDR3 sequences, roughly 6.3% of them singletons. The sequencing used PBMCs, mostly from graft donor cells, collected 180 days after TCRalphabeta/CD19-depleted stem cell transplant. These receptors all stem from a male patient younger than 18 who had a stem cell transplant for acute myeloid leukemia, so the T cells may come from the graft donor.

This clonotype came up many times. This chain joins TRBV5-4 and TRBJ2-1; D gene uncertain. CDR3 size: 14 residues. Germline assignment: CDR1 SGHNT and CDR2 YYREEE (reference sequence). Trimming removed 0 bases at V and 5 bases at J, with 9 bases between. The CDR3 region has the DNA TGTGCCAGCAGCTTGGGGAGAAGGGACAATGAGCAGTTCTTC. Its translation is CASSLGRRDNEQFF.

In this sample, this clonotype turned up many times. The V and J genes are TRBV20-1 and TRBJ2-7, with D uncertain. With 3 bases removed from V and 0 bases from J, the gap between germline ends came to 15 bases. Germline V gene sequence: CDR1 DFQATT, CDR2 SNEGSKA (reference sequence). The CDR3 spans 15 residues. The CDR3 protein is CSASDRTRSSYEQYF. CDR3 coding DNA: TGCAGTGCTAGTGATAGGACCCGAAGCTCCTACGAGCAGTACTTC.

This clonotype was detected many times. The gene calls are TRBV15 and TRBJ1-1, with 8 bases aligning to TRBD1. CDR3 size: 13 residues. The germline V gene encodes CDR1 LNHNV and CDR2 YYDKDF (reference sequence). The trim removed 9 bases at V and 1 base at J, leaving 4 bases unmatched. The CDR3 nucleotides are TGTGCCACGGAGACAGGGGCGAACACTGAAGCTTTCTTT. The encoded protein is CATETGANTEAFF.

In its sample, this clonotype was seen many times. The rearrangement uses TRBV18 and TRBJ1-1, with TRBD1 as a possible D gene (5 bases). V was shortened by 6 bases and J by 7 bases, with 21 bases between the two germline ends. The CDR3 runs 15 residues. CDR1 and CDR2 from the germline V gene are KGHSH and LQKENI. CDR3 sequence: CASSPRDAPAGEAFF. The CDR3 DNA reads as TGTGCCAGCTCGCCCCGGGACGCCCCAGCCGGTGAAGCTTTCTTT. Drawing the rest from reference TRBV18 and TRBJ1-1, the complete variable domain is NAGVMQNPRHLVRRRGQEARLRCSPMKGHSHVYWYRQLPEEGLKFMVYLQKENIIDESGMPKERFSAEFPKEGPSILRIQQVVRGDSAAYFCASSPRDAPAGEAFFGQGTRLTVV.

This clonotype showed up many times. The CDR3 DNA reads as TGTGCCAGCAGCTTAGATCCTTCCCCTAGGGAGACCCAGTACTTC. As protein: CASSLDPSPRETQYF. This sequence joins TRBV11-2 and TRBJ2-5, with D unresolved. V lost 0 bases and J lost 5, with 13 bases in between. The germline V gene encodes CDR1 SGHAT and CDR2 FQNNGV. The CDR3 length is 15 residues.

This clonotype was detected many times. The chain uses TRBV7-3 and TRBJ2-2; a possible D gene is TRBD1 (5 bases). Trimming stripped 1 base from V and 6 bases from J, with 6 bases between. The CDR3 has 13 residues. CDR1 and CDR2 (germline): SGHTA, FQGTGA. The CDR3 bases are TGTGCCAGCAGCTTAATCAGGGCCGGGGAGCTGTTTTTT. Residues: CASSLIRAGELFF. Together with reference TRBV7-3 and TRBJ2-2, the CDR3 gives the full variable domain: GAGVSQTPSNKVTEKGKYVELRCDPISGHTALYWYRQSLGQGPEFLIYFQGTGAADDSGLPNDRFFAVRPEGSVSTLKIQRTERGDSAVYLCASSLIRAGELFFGEGSRLTVL.

This clonotype was found many times. The chain is built from TRBV5-6 and TRBJ2-5; 10 nucleotides agree with TRBD2. The germline V gene encodes CDR1 SGHDT and CDR2 YYEEEE. With 1 base clipped from V and 4 bases from J, the junction kept 4 bases outside the gene matches. The length of the CDR3 is 15 residues. The CDR3 DNA follows: TGTGCCAGCAGCTTGAACCCTAGCGGGAGAGAGACCCAGTACTTC. It encodes CASSLNPSGRETQYF.

This clonotype was seen ten or more times. V is TRBV6-1 and J is TRBJ2-5, with D hard to call. Germline CDR1 is MNHNS and CDR2 is SASEGT. V lost 5 bases and J lost 6, with 16 bases in between. The CDR3 sequence is 14 residues long. This CDR3 is CASSPGGPGKTQYF. For the CDR3, the DNA is TGTGCCAGCAGTCCGGGTGGGCCTGGCAAGACCCAGTACTTC.

This clonotype was counted ten times or more. This chain connects TRBV9 to TRBJ2-2, with 7 bases matching TRBD1. The length of the CDR3 is 14 residues. V was clipped by 4 bases and J by 3 bases; unmatched bases: 3. Germline values: CDR1 SGDLS, CDR2 YYNGEE. The CDR3 bases are TGTGCCAGCAGCTCGGGACAGTACACCGGGGAGCTGTTTTTT. This gives the protein CASSSGQYTGELFF.

This clonotype was found many times. The J gene is TRBJ2-1, the V gene TRBV7-2; 8 bases map to TRBD2. V lost 6 bases and J lost 2; bases outside the gene matches: 6. CDR1 and CDR2 from the germline V gene are SGHTA and FQGNSA. The CDR3 runs to 15 residues. CDR3 nucleotide sequence: TGTGCCAGCAGTTCTCTAGCGGGCACCTACAATGAGCAGTTCTTC. Amino acid sequence: CASSSLAGTYNEQFF.

V and J are TRBV20-1 and TRBJ2-7, with a weak D call TRBD2 (5 bases). CDR1 and CDR2 (germline): DFQATT, SNEGSKA (reference sequence). The length of the CDR3 is 13 residues. Trimming took 6 bases from V and 2 from J, leaving 14 bases between them. CDR3 sequence (DNA): TGCAGTGCCCCGGCGGGCACGGCCTACGAGCAGTACTTC. Amino acids: CSAPAGTAYEQYF.

This clonotype was counted ten times or more. The chain couples TRBV28 to TRBJ1-2; 7 nucleotides match TRBD1. CDR3 length: 15 residues. With 7 bases clipped from V and 4 bases from J, the junction kept 12 bases outside the gene matches. CDR1 and CDR2 from the germline V gene are MDHEN and SYDVKM. The chain's CDR3 is CASKGPGQLLYGYTF. The DNA of the CDR3 is TGTGCCAGCAAAGGTCCGGGACAGCTCCTCTATGGCTACACCTTC.

This clonotype was seen repeatedly, ten times or more. The V call is TRBV10-3, the J call TRBJ2-7; tentatively, D is TRBD2 (6 bases). The V and J ends lost 0 bases and 1 base respectively, with 13 bases between them. The CDR3 has 16 amino acids. The germline CDR1 and CDR2 sequences are ENHRY and SYGVKD. CDR3: CAISESTAGPSYEQYF. The CDR3 region has the DNA TGTGCCATCAGTGAGTCGACGGCGGGGCCGTCCTACGAGCAGTACTTC.

The V call is TRBV19, the J call TRBJ1-3; no clear D gene. V lost 3 bases to trimming and J lost 3 bases, with 15 bases between them. The CDR3 is made up of 16 amino acids. Germline assignment: CDR1 LNHDA and CDR2 SQIVND (reference sequence). CDR3 region: CASSIAIGGSGNTIYF. The CDR3, as DNA: TGTGCCAGTAGTATCGCCATAGGTGGAAGTGGAAACACCATATATTTT. Full variable domain (rest looked up from reference TRBV19 and TRBJ1-3): DGGITQSPKYLFRKEGQNVTLSCEQNLNHDAMYWYRQDPGQGLRLIYYSQIVNDFQKGDIAEGYSVSREKKESFPLTVTSAQKNPTAFYLCASSIAIGGSGNTIYFGEGSWLTVV.

This clonotype appeared many times. This chain connects TRBV2 to TRBJ2-5; D possibly corresponds to TRBD1 (5 bases). The CDR3 runs to 13 residues. V shed 9 bases and J shed 2 bases, with 13 bases lying between them. The germline CDR1 and CDR2 sequences are SNHLY and FYNNEI. The CDR3 DNA follows: TGTGCCAGTTCGCTGACAGAACAAGAGACCCAGTACTTC. As protein: CASSLTEQETQYF. Drawing the rest from reference TRBV2 and TRBJ2-5, the complete variable domain is EPEVTQTPSHQVTQMGQEVILRCVPISNHLYFYWYRQILGQKVEFLVSFYNNEISEKSEIFDDQFSVERPDGSNFTLKIRSTKLEDSAMYFCASSLTEQETQYFGPGTRLLVL.

This clonotype was found many times. This chain uses TRBV20-1 with TRBJ2-7; D uncertain. Between the trimmed V and J ends, which lost 6 bases and 2 bases, there was a span of 8 bases. Germline CDR1 reads DFQATT; CDR2 reads SNEGSKA (reference sequence). CDR3 size: 11 residues. CDR3 sequence (DNA): TGCAGTGCAAGACGTACCTACGAGCAGTACTTC. Its translation is CSARRTYEQYF.

There are many counts of this clonotype. V gene TRBV11-1 combines with J gene TRBJ2-2; D unresolved. The CDR3 runs 15 residues. Germline CDR1 is SGHAT and CDR2 is FQDESV (reference sequence). Trimming removed 5 bases at V and 4 bases at J, with 14 bases between. The chain's CDR3 is CASSLSGRITGELFF. CDR3 nucleotide sequence: TGTGCCAGCAGCCTAAGTGGTAGGATCACCGGGGAGCTGTTTTTT.

The J gene is TRBJ2-3, the V gene TRBV6-2 or TRBV6-3, with D hard to call. Germline lookup yields CDR1 MNHEY and CDR2 SVGEGT. There are 17 residues in the CDR3. Between the trimmed V and J ends, which lost 0 bases and 0 bases, there was a span of 13 bases. The CDR3 DNA is TGTGCCAGCAGTTACTCGATCGGGCTCCCTAGCACAGATACGCAGTATTTT. This sequence encodes CASSYSIGLPSTDTQYF.

This clonotype was seen many times. The V and J genes are TRBV4-1 and TRBJ1-2; TRBD1 is a possible D gene (5 bases). With 0 bases removed from V and 8 bases from J, the gap between germline ends came to 13 bases. The CDR3 is 14 residues long. Germline V gene data show CDR1 as MGHRA and CDR2 as YSYEKL. CDR3 sequence (DNA): TGCGCCAGCAGCCAAGATCGGGGCCTCCGGGGCTACACCTTC. As protein: CASSQDRGLRGYTF.

This clonotype was seen repeatedly, ten times or more. The rearrangement links TRBV7-3 to TRBJ2-1, with TRBD2 as a possible D gene (6 bases). The V gene's germline CDR1 is SGHTA and CDR2 FQGTGA. The CDR3 contains 13 residues. V was clipped by 5 bases and J by 2 bases, with 7 bases between them. This chain's CDR3 is CASSRTTYNEQFF. The CDR3 nucleotides read TGTGCCAGCAGCAGGACTACCTACAATGAGCAGTTCTTC.

There are many counts of this clonotype. The chain employs TRBV28 and TRBJ2-6; D may be TRBD1 (5 bases). V gave up 6 bases and J gave up 0 bases, with 12 bases separating them. Per germline, CDR1 MDHEN and CDR2 SYDVKM. The CDR3 consists of 16 residues. The CDR3 region is CASRNRQTSGANVLTF. For the CDR3, the DNA is TGTGCCAGCAGGAACCGACAGACCTCTGGGGCCAACGTCCTGACTTTC.

The sample holds many counts of this clonotype. The CDR3 region is CASSARRGSYEQYF. The CDR3 nucleotides read TGTGCCAGCAGCGCAAGGAGGGGCTCCTACGAGCAGTACTTC. This rearrangement joins TRBV7-2 to TRBJ2-7; D might be TRBD2 (6 bases). There are 14 residues in the CDR3. The V gene lost 5 bases and the J gene lost 0 bases, with 11 bases spanning the gap. Germline V lookup: CDR1 SGHTA, CDR2 FQGNSA.

This clonotype was recorded at least ten times. The V gene is TRBV14, the J gene TRBJ2-5; D gene ambiguous. The ends were cut back, 0 bases at V and 7 bases at J, with 15 bases in the middle. Per the germline V gene, CDR1 is SGHDN and CDR2 is FVKESK. The length of the CDR3 is 15 residues. The CDR3 coding sequence is TGTGCCAGCAGCCAAGATTTGGTTGGCCTGGGGACCCAGTACTTC. It codes for CASSQDLVGLGTQYF.

The table lists this clonotype with many counts. The chain is built from TRBV11-2 and TRBJ1-6; D not certain. Germline CDR1 and CDR2: SGHAT and FQNNGV. With 2 bases removed from V and 7 bases from J, the gap between germline ends came to 12 bases. CDR3 length equals 15 residues. The CDR3 reads CASSLIERLNSPLHF. CDR3 nucleotides: TGTGCCAGCAGCTTAATAGAACGGTTAAATTCACCCCTCCACTTT.

This clonotype was counted ten times or more. The chain joins TRBV10-3 to TRBJ1-2, with no clear D. V lost 3 bases, J lost 5 bases, and 10 bases lay in between. Germline assignment: CDR1 ENHRY and CDR2 SYGVKD. This CDR3 spans 13 amino acids. This CDR3 is CAISDAWAYGYTF. CDR3 in DNA: TGTGCCATCAGTGACGCGTGGGCTTATGGCTACACCTTC.